The text below deals with one TCR beta chain. This sample stems from a study of shared T cell receptors in the human thymus. Sequencing was performed with immunoSEQ multiplex PCR; in TCRdb, only in-frame clones are kept and a portion is missing. In the table there are a few hundred thousand clones, 95% of which are singletons. The CDR3 is 13 residues long. The chain links TRBV21-1 to TRBJ1-1. TRBV21-1 constitutes a pseudogene. The TCR sequence derives from a human donor. Sequencing input: thymocytes. The DNA for the CDR3 is TGTGCCAGCAGCAATATAGGGGGGGTTGAAGCTTTCTTT. Its translation: CASSNIGGVEAFF.